One and the same sample provided the 7 T cell receptor beta chains below, sequenced in a study of response to subunit inactivated influenza vaccine. TCRdb reprocessed the RT-PCR reads via MiXCR and lists one record per CDR3 protein. The repertoire holds hundreds of thousands of distinct CDR3 sequences, with approximately 7.6% as singletons. Sequencing used PBMCs from blood, obtained roughly 24 months after vaccination. Receptors originate from a man between 50 and 69 years old who received an inactivated influenza vaccine.

This clonotype appeared many times. The CDR3 loop is CASSLDPGSLNTGELFF. The CDR3 DNA is TGTGCCAGCAGCTTAGATCCTGGTTCTCTTAACACCGGGGAGCTGTTTTTT. The V gene is TRBV11-2, the J gene TRBJ2-2; D is unclear. Germline V gene data show CDR1 as SGHAT and CDR2 as FQNNGV. This CDR3 region has 17 residues. V lost 0 bases to trimming and J lost 2 bases, with 13 bases between them.

This clonotype was seen a few times. This chain joins TRBV7-9 and TRBJ1-2; D remains unclear. Trimming removed 8 bases at V and 7 bases at J, with 14 bases between. This CDR3 comprises 12 residues. CDR1 and CDR2 (germline): SEHNR, FQNEAQ (reference sequence). The CDR3 loop is CASAPATLGYTF. The CDR3 region has the DNA TGTGCCAGCGCCCCAGCTACCCTTGGCTACACCTTC. The whole variable domain, remainder taken from reference TRBV7-9 and TRBJ1-2, is DTGVSQNPRHKITKRGQNVTFRCDPISEHNRLYWYRQTLGQGPEFLTYFQNEAQLEKSRLLSDRFSAERPKGSFSTLEIQRTEQGDSAMYLCASAPATLGYTFGSGTRLTVV.

This clonotype was picked up a small number of times. The V call is TRBV29-1, the J call TRBJ1-5; 9 bases match TRBD1. Germline values: CDR1 SQVTM, CDR2 ANQGSEA. After removal of 5 bases from V and 3 bases from J, the junction contained 2 bases not matched to a gene. This CDR3 spans 13 amino acids. The CDR3 spells CSVTGGFNQPQHF. CDR3 coding DNA: TGCAGCGTTACAGGGGGCTTCAATCAGCCCCAGCATTTT. The full variable domain, its missing parts supplied by reference TRBV29-1 and TRBJ1-5, is SAVISQKPSRDICQRGTSLTIQCQVDSQVTMMFWYRQQPGQSLTLIATANQGSEATYESGFVIDKFPISRPNLTFSTLTVSNMSPEDSSIYLCSVTGGFNQPQHFGDGTRLSIL.

There are a few counts of this clonotype. The chain employs TRBV5-1 and TRBJ2-3; D is unresolved. This CDR3 comprises 14 residues. From germline, CDR1 is SGHRS and CDR2 YFSETQ. With 3 bases removed from V and 4 bases from J, the gap between germline ends came to 12 bases. The CDR3 DNA is TGCGCCAGCAGCTCCCCTCCGCGTGCAGATACGCAGTATTTT. Protein product: CASSSPPRADTQYF.

This clonotype has a handful of counts. The J gene is TRBJ2-3, the V gene TRBV3-1; 9 bases align to TRBD2. The CDR3 has 16 amino acids. V dropped 3 bases and J dropped 5; count of bases not matched to a gene: 9. CDR1 LGHDT and CDR2 YNNKEL come from the germline V gene (reference sequence). The CDR3 DNA reads as TGTGCCAGCAGCCAGCTAGGCGGGAGGGGAGGAGATACGCAGTATTTT. Translated, it gives CASSQLGGRGGDTQYF.

This clonotype was detected only a few times. The chain joins TRBV11-3 to TRBJ2-1, with a possible D match to TRBD2 (6 bases). The CDR3 consists of 15 residues. Germline CDR1 SGHNT, CDR2 YENEEA. V was trimmed by 5 bases and J by 4 bases, leaving 15 bases between them. This CDR3 is CASSSSGEAYNEQFF. CDR3 sequence (DNA): TGTGCCAGCAGCAGTAGCGGAGAGGCATACAATGAGCAGTTCTTC.

The chain joins TRBV5-1 to TRBJ2-7, with D perhaps assigned TRBD1 or TRBD2 (5 bases each). Trimming shortened V by 3 bases and J by 3 bases, and 10 bases separated the two germline ends. The CDR3 covers 13 residues. Germline CDR1 and CDR2: SGHRS and YFSETQ. The CDR3 bases are TGCGCCAGCAGCTCTACGGGGCTCTACGAGCAGTACTTC. Its translation: CASSSTGLYEQYF. The whole variable domain, filled in from reference TRBV5-1 and TRBJ2-7, reads KAGVTQTPRYLIKTRGQQVTLSCSPISGHRSVSWYQQTPGQGLQFLFEYFSETQRNKGNFPGRFSGRQFSNSRSEMNVSTLELGDSALYLCASSSTGLYEQYFGPGTRLTVT.